The clone carrying this T cell receptor (beta chain) appeared once. Its matching antigen is unknown. Since no conserved phenylalanine or tryptophan closes the CDR3, a read error is the likely cause. The data belong to a study of T cells in Graves' hyperthyroidism and ophthalmopathy. Study results and caveats: Classification by a 13 V-J model distinguished ophthalmopathy from stable hyperthyroidism. Blood also held most thyroid clonotypes expanded beyond 0.001.

Amplification of TCR beta CDR3 regions was performed using RNA transcripts as template. The HTBI primer set drove a first-round RT-PCR of the TCR CDR3. Using its own MiXCR run on the multiplex PCR reads, TCRdb lists one record per CDR3 protein. The sample includes 660,000 or so distinct CDR3 sequences, less than 45% of them seen just once. The CDR3 totals 15 residues. The V gene lost 4 bases and the J gene lost 4 bases, with 14 bases spanning the gap. From germline, CDR1 is SGHTA and CDR2 FQGNSA. The receptor was derived from an adult man with Graves' disease, either hyperthyroidism or ophthalmopathy (not recorded which). Sequenced material: peripheral blood or thyroid tissue (not recorded which). The V and J genes are TRBV7-2 and TRBJ1-3, with TRBD1 as a possible D gene (5 bases). The CDR3 DNA sequence: TGTGCCAGCAGCTCAGAGGGGACGCAGGGAAACACCATATATCTT. Protein sequence: CASSSEGTQGNTIYL.